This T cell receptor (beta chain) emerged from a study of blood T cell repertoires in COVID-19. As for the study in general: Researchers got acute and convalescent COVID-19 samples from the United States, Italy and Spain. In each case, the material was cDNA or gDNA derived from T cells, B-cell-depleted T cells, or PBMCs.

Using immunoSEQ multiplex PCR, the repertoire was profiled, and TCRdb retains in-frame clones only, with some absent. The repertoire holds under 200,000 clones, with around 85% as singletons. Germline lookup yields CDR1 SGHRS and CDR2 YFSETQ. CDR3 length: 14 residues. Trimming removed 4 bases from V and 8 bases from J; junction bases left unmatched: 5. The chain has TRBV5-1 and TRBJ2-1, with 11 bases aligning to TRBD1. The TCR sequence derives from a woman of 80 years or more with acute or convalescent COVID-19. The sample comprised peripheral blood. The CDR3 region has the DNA TGCGCCAGCAGCCGGGACAGGGGGACACATGAGCAGTTCTTC. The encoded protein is CASSRDRGTHEQFF.